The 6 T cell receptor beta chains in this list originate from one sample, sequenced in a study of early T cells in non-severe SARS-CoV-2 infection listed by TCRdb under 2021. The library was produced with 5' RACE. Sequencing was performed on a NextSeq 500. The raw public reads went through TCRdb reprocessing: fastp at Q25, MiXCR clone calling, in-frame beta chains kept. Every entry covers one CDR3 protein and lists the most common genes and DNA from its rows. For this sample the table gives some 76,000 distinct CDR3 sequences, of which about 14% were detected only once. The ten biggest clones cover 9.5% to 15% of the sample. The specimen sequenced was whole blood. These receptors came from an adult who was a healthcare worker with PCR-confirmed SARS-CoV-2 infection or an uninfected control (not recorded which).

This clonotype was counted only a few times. As DNA, the CDR3 is TGTGCCAGCAGACAACAGGGTCCGACTGAAGCTTTCTTT. As protein: CASRQQGPTEAFF. The V call is TRBV6-6, the J call TRBJ1-1; possible D gene TRBD1, 6 bases. This CDR3 spans 13 amino acids. V shed 6 bases and J shed 5 bases, with 13 bases lying between them. The germline V gene encodes CDR1 MNHNY and CDR2 SVGAGI (reference sequence).

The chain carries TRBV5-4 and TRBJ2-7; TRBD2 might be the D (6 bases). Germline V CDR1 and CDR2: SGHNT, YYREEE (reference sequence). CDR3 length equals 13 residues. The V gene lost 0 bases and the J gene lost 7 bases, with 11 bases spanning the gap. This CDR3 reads CASSLVPRGEQYF. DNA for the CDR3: TGTGCCAGCAGCTTGGTACCCCGGGGGGAGCAGTACTTC.

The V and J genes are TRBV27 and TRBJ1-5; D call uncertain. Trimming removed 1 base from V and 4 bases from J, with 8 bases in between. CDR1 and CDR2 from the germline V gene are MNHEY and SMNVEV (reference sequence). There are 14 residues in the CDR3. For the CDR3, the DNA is TGTGCCAGCAGTTTATTCTGGGGAAATCAGCCCCAGCATTTT. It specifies CASSLFWGNQPQHF.

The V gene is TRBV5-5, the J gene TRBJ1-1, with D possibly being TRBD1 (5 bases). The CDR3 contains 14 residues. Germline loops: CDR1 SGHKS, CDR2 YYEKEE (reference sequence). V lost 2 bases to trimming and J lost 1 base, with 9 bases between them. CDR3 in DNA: TGTGCCAGCAGCTTTATAGGACAGAACACTGAAGCTTTCTTT. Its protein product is CASSFIGQNTEAFF. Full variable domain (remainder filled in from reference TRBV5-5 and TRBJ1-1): DAGVTQSPTHLIKTRGQQVTLRCSPISGHKSVSWYQQVLGQGPQFIFQYYEKEERGRGNFPDRFSARQFPNYSSELNVNALLLGDSALYLCASSFIGQNTEAFFGQGTRLTVV.

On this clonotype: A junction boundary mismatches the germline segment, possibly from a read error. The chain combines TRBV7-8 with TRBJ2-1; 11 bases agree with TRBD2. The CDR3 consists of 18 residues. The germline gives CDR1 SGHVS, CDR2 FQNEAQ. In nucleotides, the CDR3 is TGTGCCAGCAGCCCGGGGACTAGCGGATTAACCTTCTACAATGTGCAGTTCTTC. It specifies CASSPGTSGLTFYNVQFF.

DNA of the CDR3: TGTGCCAGCAGCCAAGTGAGGACTGGGGCCAACGTCCTGACTTTC. It translates to CASSQVRTGANVLTF. J is TRBJ2-6 and V is TRBV4-2; D ambiguous. With 1 base removed from V and 2 bases from J, the gap between germline ends came to 6 bases. The CDR3 sequence is 15 residues long. CDR1 is LGHNA, CDR2 YNFKEQ, per germline.